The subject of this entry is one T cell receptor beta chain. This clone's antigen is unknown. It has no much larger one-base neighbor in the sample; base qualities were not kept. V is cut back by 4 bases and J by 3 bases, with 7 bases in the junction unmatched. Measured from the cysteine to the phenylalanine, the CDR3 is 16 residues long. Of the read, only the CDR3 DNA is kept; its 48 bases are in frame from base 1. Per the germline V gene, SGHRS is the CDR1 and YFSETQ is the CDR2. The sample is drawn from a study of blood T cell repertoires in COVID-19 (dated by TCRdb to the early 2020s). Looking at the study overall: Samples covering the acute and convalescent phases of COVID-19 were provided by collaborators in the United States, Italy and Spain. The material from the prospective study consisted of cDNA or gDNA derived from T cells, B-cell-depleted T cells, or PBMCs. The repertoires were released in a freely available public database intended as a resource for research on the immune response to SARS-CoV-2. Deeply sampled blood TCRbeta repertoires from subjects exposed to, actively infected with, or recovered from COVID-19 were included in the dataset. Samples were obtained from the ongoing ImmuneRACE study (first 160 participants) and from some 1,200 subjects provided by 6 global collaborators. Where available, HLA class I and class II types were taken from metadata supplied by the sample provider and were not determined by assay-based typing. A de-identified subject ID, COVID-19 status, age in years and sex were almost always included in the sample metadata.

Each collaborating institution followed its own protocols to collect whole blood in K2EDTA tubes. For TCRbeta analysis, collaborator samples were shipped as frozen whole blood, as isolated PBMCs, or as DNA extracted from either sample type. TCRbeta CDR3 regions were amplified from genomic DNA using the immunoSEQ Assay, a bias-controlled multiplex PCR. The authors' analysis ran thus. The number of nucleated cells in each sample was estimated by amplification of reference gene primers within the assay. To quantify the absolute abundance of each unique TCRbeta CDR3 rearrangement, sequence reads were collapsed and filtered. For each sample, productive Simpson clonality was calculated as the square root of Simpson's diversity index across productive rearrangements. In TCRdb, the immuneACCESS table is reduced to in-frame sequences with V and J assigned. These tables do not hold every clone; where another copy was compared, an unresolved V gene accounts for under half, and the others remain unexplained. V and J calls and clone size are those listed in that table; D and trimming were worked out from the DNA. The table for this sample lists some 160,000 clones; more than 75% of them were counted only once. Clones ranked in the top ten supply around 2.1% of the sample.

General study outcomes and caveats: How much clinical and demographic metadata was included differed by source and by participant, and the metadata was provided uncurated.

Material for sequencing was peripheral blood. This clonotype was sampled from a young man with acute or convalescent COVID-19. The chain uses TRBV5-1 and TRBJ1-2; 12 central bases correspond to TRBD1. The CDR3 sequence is CASSQGTGGTDYGYTF. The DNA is TGCGCCAGCAGCCAAGGGACAGGGGGCACGGACTATGGCTACACCTTC.